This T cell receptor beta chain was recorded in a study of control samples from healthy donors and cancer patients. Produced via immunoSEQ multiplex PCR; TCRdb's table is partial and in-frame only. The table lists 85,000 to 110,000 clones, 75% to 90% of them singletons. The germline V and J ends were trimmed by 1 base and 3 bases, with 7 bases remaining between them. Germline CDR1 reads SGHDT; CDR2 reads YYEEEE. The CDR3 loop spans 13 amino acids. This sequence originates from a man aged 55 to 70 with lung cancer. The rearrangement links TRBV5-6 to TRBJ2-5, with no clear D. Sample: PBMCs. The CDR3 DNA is TGTGCCAGCAGCTTGTTGGTGGAAGAGACCCAGTACTTC. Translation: CASSLLVEETQYF.